The rows below give T cell receptor beta chains drawn from one sample of a study of shared clonotypes between healthy human individuals. TCRdb's table, derived via immunoSEQ multiplex PCR, lists solely in-frame clones and lacks some. The table shows around 690,000 clones, with around 91% occurring only once. Material for sequencing was memory CD8+ T cells from PBMCs. The receptor set was obtained from a young man in good health. Some clones in this sample may be carry-over from other donors' samples. CDR3s include the opening cysteine and the closing phenylalanine or tryptophan. The D gene is left open where the match is weak. For some rows the clone size is stated as once, few or many, or as a class when expanded; others skip it.

D gene: TRBD1; clone size: .; V gene: TRBV15; J gene: TRBJ1-4; CDR3 protein: CATSPGQGAEKLFF; CDR3 DNA: TGTGCCACCAGCCCAGGACAGGGGGCTGAAAAACTGTTTTTT
D gene: .; clone size: .; V gene: TRBV28; J gene: TRBJ1-2; CDR3 protein: CASSPKGFYGYTF; CDR3 DNA: TGTGCCAGCAGTCCTAAGGGTTTCTATGGCTACACCTTC
D gene: .; clone size: .; V gene: TRBV14; J gene: TRBJ1-2; CDR3 protein: CASSQVHGPSYYGYTF; CDR3 DNA: TGTGCCAGCAGCCAAGTCCATGGGCCCTCTTACTATGGCTACACCTTC
D gene: .; clone size: .; V gene: TRBV28; J gene: TRBJ2-7; CDR3 protein: CASRLGLINHYEQYF; CDR3 DNA: TGTGCCAGCAGACTTGGACTCATCAACCACTACGAGCAGTACTTC
D gene: .; clone size: once; V gene: TRBV19; J gene: TRBJ1-2; CDR3 protein: CASSIDRRGIYGYTF; CDR3 DNA: TGTGCCAGTAGTATAGATCGGCGGGGGATATATGGCTACACCTTC
D gene: .; clone size: .; V gene: TRBV7-2; J gene: TRBJ1-2; CDR3 protein: CASTGGNYGYTF; CDR3 DNA: TGTGCCAGCACCGGGGGAAACTATGGCTACACCTTC
D gene: .; clone size: .; V gene: TRBV4-3; J gene: TRBJ1-4; CDR3 protein: CASGDRSNEKLFF; CDR3 DNA: TGCGCCAGTGGAGACAGATCTAATGAAAAACTGTTTTTT
D gene: TRBD2; clone size: .; V gene: TRBV5-1; J gene: TRBJ2-5; CDR3 protein: CASSLDGYLEASGQETQYF; CDR3 DNA: TGCGCCAGCAGCTTGGACGGGTATTTGGAGGCTAGCGGCCAAGAGACCCAGTACTTC
D gene: .; clone size: .; V gene: TRBV6-1; J gene: TRBJ2-7; CDR3 protein: CASSEDGIYEQYF; CDR3 DNA: TGTGCCAGCAGTGAAGACGGGATTTACGAGCAGTACTTC
D gene: .; clone size: .; V gene: TRBV28; J gene: TRBJ2-3; CDR3 protein: CASSLMGEGTDTQYF; CDR3 DNA: TGTGCCAGCAGTTTAATGGGAGAGGGGACAGATACGCAGTATTTT
D gene: .; clone size: few; V gene: TRBV12-5; J gene: TRBJ1-1; CDR3 protein: CASGDLTEAFF; CDR3 DNA: TGTGCTAGTGGTGACCTCACTGAAGCTTTCTTT
D gene: TRBD1; clone size: .; V gene: TRBV11-1; J gene: TRBJ2-3; CDR3 protein: CASSLGTGGTDTQYF; CDR3 DNA: TGTGCCAGCAGCTTAGGGACAGGGGGCACAGATACGCAGTATTTT
D gene: .; clone size: few; V gene: TRBV10-3; J gene: TRBJ1-1; CDR3 protein: CAISALGKNTEAFF; CDR3 DNA: TGTGCCATCAGTGCCTTAGGGAAGAACACTGAAGCTTTCTTT
D gene: TRBD2; clone size: .; V gene: TRBV9; J gene: TRBJ2-1; CDR3 protein: CASSAPDGASGRNEQFF; CDR3 DNA: TGTGCCAGCAGCGCTCCTGATGGGGCTAGCGGGAGGAATGAGCAGTTCTTC
D gene: .; clone size: .; V gene: TRBV27; J gene: TRBJ2-3; CDR3 protein: CASTLHAGFADTQYF; CDR3 DNA: TGTGCCAGCACCCTACACGCAGGTTTTGCAGATACGCAGTATTTT
D gene: TRBD1; clone size: .; V gene: TRBV14; J gene: TRBJ2-2; CDR3 protein: CASSQRQGRGELFF; CDR3 DNA: TGTGCCAGCAGCCAAAGACAGGGAAGAGGGGAGCTGTTTTTT
D gene: TRBD1; clone size: .; V gene: TRBV10-3; J gene: TRBJ1-2; CDR3 protein: CAIRTGGEANGYTF; CDR3 DNA: TGTGCCATCAGGACAGGGGGCGAAGCAAATGGCTACACCTTC
D gene: .; clone size: .; V gene: TRBV5-6; J gene: TRBJ1-1; CDR3 protein: CASSLDTEGPNTEAFF; CDR3 DNA: TGTGCCAGCAGCTTGGACACAGAGGGGCCGAACACTGAAGCTTTCTTT
D gene: TRBD2; clone size: .; V gene: TRBV28; J gene: TRBJ2-1; CDR3 protein: CASSPLGLASENSPLF; CDR3 DNA: TGTGCCAGCAGTCCCTTGGGACTAGCGTCTGAGAACAGCCCCCTCTTC
D gene: TRBD1; clone size: .; V gene: TRBV28; J gene: TRBJ2-7; CDR3 protein: CASSYGQGSSYEQYF; CDR3 DNA: TGTGCCAGCAGTTACGGACAGGGGTCTTCCTACGAGCAGTACTTC
D gene: TRBD2; clone size: .; V gene: TRBV27; J gene: TRBJ2-7; CDR3 protein: CASSLSGGSTYEQYF; CDR3 DNA: TGTGCCAGCAGTTTATCGGGCGGGAGCACGTACGAGCAGTACTTC
D gene: TRBD2; clone size: .; V gene: TRBV10-1; J gene: TRBJ2-7; CDR3 protein: CAVTSGSYSYEQYF; CDR3 DNA: TGCGCCGTCACTAGCGGGAGTTACTCCTACGAGCAGTACTTC
D gene: TRBD1; clone size: .; V gene: TRBV9; J gene: TRBJ2-3; CDR3 protein: CASSSGQGMNWADTQYF; CDR3 DNA: TGTGCCAGCAGCTCCGGACAGGGGATGAACTGGGCAGATACGCAGTATTTT
D gene: TRBD1; clone size: .; V gene: TRBV28; J gene: TRBJ2-5; CDR3 protein: CASSLGDRDFETQYF; CDR3 DNA: TGTGCCAGCAGTTTAGGGGACAGGGATTTCGAGACCCAGTACTTC
D gene: .; clone size: .; V gene: TRBV7-9; J gene: TRBJ1-4; CDR3 protein: CASTLSGSKEKLFF; CDR3 DNA: TGTGCCAGCACCCTTAGTGGGTCAAAAGAAAAACTGTTTTTT
D gene: .; clone size: .; V gene: TRBV27; J gene: TRBJ2-1; CDR3 protein: CASTYGAEQFF; CDR3 DNA: TGTGCCAGCACCTATGGGGCAGAGCAGTTCTTC
D gene: TRBD1; clone size: .; V gene: TRBV11-2; J gene: TRBJ2-7; CDR3 protein: CASSYRQGRLDEQYF; CDR3 DNA: TGTGCCAGCAGCTACCGACAGGGAAGGTTGGACGAGCAGTACTTC
D gene: .; clone size: .; V gene: TRBV13; J gene: TRBJ2-5; CDR3 protein: CASSPGTLGETQYF; CDR3 DNA: TGTGCCAGCAGCCCTGGGACACTCGGAGAGACCCAGTACTTC
D gene: .; clone size: .; V gene: TRBV10-3; J gene: TRBJ2-3; CDR3 protein: CAISAASDTQYF; CDR3 DNA: TGTGCCATCAGTGCAGCCTCAGATACGCAGTATTTT
D gene: .; clone size: .; V gene: TRBV11-3; J gene: TRBJ2-1; CDR3 protein: CASSLGGGDEQFF; CDR3 DNA: TGTGCCAGCAGCTTAGGAGGGGGAGATGAGCAGTTCTTC
D gene: .; clone size: .; V gene: TRBV9; J gene: TRBJ2-2; CDR3 protein: CASSVGGGNTGELFF; CDR3 DNA: TGTGCCAGCAGCGTAGGTGGCGGGAACACCGGGGAGCTGTTTTTT